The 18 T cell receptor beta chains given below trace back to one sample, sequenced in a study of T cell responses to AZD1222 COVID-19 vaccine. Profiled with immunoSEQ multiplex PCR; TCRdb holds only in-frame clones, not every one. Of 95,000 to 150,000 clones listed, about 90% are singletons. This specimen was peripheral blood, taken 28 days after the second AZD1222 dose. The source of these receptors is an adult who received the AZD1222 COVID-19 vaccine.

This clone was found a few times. The CDR3 sequence: CASSQGTRIWGEQYF. CDR3 nucleotides: TGTGCCAGCTCTCAAGGGACACGAATTTGGGGAGAGCAGTACTTC. The chain recombines TRBV18 with TRBJ2-7, with a weak D call TRBD1 (6 bases). V lost 6 bases, J lost 7 bases, and 22 bases lay in between. Germline assignment: CDR1 KGHSH and CDR2 LQKENI. The CDR3 sequence is 15 residues long.

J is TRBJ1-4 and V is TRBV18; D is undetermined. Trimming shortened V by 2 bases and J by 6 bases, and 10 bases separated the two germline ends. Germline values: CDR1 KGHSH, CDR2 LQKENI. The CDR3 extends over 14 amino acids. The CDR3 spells CASSPKQRDEKLFF. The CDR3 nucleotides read TGTGCCAGCTCACCAAAGCAGCGAGATGAAAAACTGTTTTTT.

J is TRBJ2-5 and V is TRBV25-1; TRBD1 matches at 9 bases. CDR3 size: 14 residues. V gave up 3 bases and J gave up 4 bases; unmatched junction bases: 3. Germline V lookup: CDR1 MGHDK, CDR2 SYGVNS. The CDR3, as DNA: TGTGCCAGCAGTGACGGGACAGGGATAGAGACCCAGTACTTC. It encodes CASSDGTGIETQYF.

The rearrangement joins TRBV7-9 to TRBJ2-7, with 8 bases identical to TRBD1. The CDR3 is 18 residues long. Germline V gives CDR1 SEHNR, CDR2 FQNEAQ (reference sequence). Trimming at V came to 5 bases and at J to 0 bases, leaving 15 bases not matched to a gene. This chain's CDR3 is CASSKTPRGTGNSYEQYF. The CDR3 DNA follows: TGTGCCAGCAGCAAAACGCCTCGAGGGACAGGCAACTCCTACGAGCAGTACTTC.

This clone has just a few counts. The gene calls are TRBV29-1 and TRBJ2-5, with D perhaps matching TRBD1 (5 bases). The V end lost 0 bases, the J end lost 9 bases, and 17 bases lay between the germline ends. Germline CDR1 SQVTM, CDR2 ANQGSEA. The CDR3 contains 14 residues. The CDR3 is CSVEESSQGGPQYF. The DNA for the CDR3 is TGCAGCGTTGAAGAGAGTAGCCAGGGTGGTCCCCAGTACTTC.

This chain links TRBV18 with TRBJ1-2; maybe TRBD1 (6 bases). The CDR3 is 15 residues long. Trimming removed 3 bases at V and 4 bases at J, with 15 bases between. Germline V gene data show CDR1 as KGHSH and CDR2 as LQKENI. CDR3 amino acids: CASSPTTGFGYGYTF. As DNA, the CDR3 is TGTGCCAGCTCACCGACAACAGGGTTTGGCTATGGCTACACCTTC.

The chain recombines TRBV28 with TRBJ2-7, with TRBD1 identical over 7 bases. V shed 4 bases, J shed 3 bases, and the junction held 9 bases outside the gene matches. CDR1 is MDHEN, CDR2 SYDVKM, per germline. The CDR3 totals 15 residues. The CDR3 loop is CASSSPGQNYYEQYF. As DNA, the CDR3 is TGTGCCAGCAGTTCCCCGGGACAGAACTACTACGAGCAGTACTTC. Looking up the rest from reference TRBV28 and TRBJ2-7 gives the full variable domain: DVKVTQSSRYLVKRTGEKVFLECVQDMDHENMFWYRQDPGLGLRLIYFSYDVKMKEKGDIPEGYSVSREKKERFSLILESASTNQTSMYLCASSSPGQNYYEQYFGPGTRLTVT.

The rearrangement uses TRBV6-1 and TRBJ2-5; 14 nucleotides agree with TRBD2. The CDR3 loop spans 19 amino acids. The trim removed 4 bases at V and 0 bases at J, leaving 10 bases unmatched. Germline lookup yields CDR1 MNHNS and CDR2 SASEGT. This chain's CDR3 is CASSALTSGRGLYQETQYF. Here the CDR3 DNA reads TGTGCCAGCAGTGCGTTGACTAGCGGGAGGGGATTGTACCAAGAGACCCAGTACTTC.

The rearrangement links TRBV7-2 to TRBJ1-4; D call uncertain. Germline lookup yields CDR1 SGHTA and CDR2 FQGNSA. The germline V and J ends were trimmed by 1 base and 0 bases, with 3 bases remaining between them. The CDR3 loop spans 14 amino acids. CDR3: CASSLDPTNEKLFF. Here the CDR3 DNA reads TGTGCCAGCAGCTTAGACCCAACTAATGAAAAACTGTTTTTT.

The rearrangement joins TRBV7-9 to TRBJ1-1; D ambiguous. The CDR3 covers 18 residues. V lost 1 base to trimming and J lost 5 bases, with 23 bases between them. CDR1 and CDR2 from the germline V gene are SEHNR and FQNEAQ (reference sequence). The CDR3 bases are TGTGCCAGCAGCTTAGAGACACCCACTCGAAAAGGGAGAACTGAAGCTTTCTTT. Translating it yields CASSLETPTRKGRTEAFF.

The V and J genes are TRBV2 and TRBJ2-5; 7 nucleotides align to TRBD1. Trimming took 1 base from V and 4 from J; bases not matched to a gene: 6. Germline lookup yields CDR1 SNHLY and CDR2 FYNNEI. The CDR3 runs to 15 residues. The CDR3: CASSEDRGRGETQYF. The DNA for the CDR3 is TGTGCCAGCAGTGAAGACAGGGGTCGTGGAGAGACCCAGTACTTC. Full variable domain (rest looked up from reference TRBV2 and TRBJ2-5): EPEVTQTPSHQVTQMGQEVILRCVPISNHLYFYWYRQILGQKVEFLVSFYNNEISEKSEIFDDQFSVERPDGSNFTLKIRSTKLEDSAMYFCASSEDRGRGETQYFGPGTRLLVL.

CDR3 region: CASSFRGGNTGELFF. The CDR3 region has the DNA TGTGCCAGCAGCTTTCGAGGGGGCAACACCGGGGAGCTGTTTTTT. The chain has TRBV7-2 and TRBJ2-2; TRBD1 matches 7 bases. Trimming at V came to 3 bases and at J to 2 bases, leaving 3 bases not matched to a gene. The CDR3 has 15 amino acids. Looked up from germline, CDR1 is SGHTA and CDR2 is FQGNSA. Drawing the rest from reference TRBV7-2 and TRBJ2-2, the complete variable domain is GAGVSQSPSNKVTEKGKDVELRCDPISGHTALYWYRQSLGQGLEFLIYFQGNSAPDKSGLPSDRFSAERTGGSVSTLTIQRTQQEDSAVYLCASSFRGGNTGELFFGEGSRLTVL.

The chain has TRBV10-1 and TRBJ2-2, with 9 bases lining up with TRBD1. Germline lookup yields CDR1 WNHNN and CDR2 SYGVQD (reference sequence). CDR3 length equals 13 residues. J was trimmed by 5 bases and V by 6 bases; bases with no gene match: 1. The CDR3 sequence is CASSDRGTGELFF. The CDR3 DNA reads TGCGCCAGCAGCGACAGGGGGACCGGGGAGCTGTTTTTT.

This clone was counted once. The CDR3 loop is CASSLEMTGGPYF. In nucleotides, the CDR3 is TGTGCCAGCAGCTTGGAGATGACAGGGGGGCCTTACTTC. The rearrangement uses TRBV5-5 and TRBJ2-7, with 9 nucleotides matching TRBD1. In germline, CDR1 is SGHKS, CDR2 YYEKEE (reference sequence). The CDR3 runs 13 residues. The trim removed 0 bases at V and 13 bases at J, leaving 8 bases unmatched.

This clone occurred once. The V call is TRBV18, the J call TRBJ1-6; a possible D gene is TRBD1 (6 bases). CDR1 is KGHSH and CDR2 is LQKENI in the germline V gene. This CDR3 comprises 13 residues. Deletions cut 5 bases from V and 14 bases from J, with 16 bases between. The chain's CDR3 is CASSEGKGGSLHF. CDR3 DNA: TGTGCCAGCTCAGAGGGCAAGGGGGGGTCCCTCCACTTT.

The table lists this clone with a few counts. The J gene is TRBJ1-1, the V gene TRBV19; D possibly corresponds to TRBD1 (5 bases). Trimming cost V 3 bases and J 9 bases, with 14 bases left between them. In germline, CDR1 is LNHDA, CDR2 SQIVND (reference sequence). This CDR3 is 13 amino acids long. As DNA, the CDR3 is TGTGCCAGTAGTATCCGACAGACTACAAAAGCTTTCTTT. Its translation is CASSIRQTTKAFF.

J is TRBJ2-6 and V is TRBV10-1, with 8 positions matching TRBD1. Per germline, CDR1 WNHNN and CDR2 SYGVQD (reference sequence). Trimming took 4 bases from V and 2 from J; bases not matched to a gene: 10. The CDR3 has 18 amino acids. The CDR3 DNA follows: TGCGCCAGCAGTGCCCAGGGGGCGATTGGACCTGGGGCCAACGTCCTGACTTTC. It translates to CASSAQGAIGPGANVLTF.

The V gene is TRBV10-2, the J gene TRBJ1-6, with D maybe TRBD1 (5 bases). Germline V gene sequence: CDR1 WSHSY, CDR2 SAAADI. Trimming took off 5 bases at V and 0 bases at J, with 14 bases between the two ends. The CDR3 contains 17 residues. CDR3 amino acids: CASSKVRDSSYNSPLHF. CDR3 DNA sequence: TGCGCCAGCAGTAAAGTCAGGGATAGCTCCTATAATTCACCCCTCCACTTT.